Here is one TCR beta chain with its context. TCRdb reanalysed the reads using MiXCR and keeps one entry per CDR3 protein. The table includes about 460,000 distinct CDR3 sequences, 11% detected once. The sample comes from a study of T cell repertoires in cytomegalovirus infection. The CDR3 covers 14 residues. Germline V gene data show CDR1 as MGHRA and CDR2 as YSYEKL. J was trimmed by 3 bases and V by 5 bases; bases with no gene match: 4. This sequence originates from a human donor in good health (CMV status not recorded). Some clones in this sample may be carry-over from other donors' samples. The sample comprised PBMCs. The chain couples TRBV4-1 to TRBJ2-5, with 9 bases identical to TRBD1. The CDR3 spells CASSVRDREETQYF. The CDR3 DNA reads as TGCGCCAGCAGCGTCCGGGACAGGGAAGAGACCCAGTACTTC.